The text below deals with one T cell receptor (beta chain). Its antigen remains unidentified. The entry originates in a study of CD8 T cells in Susac syndrome. Random hexamers were used to reverse transcribe the RNA input (0.5 to 1 ug). Amplification of TCR beta CDR3 across 54 Vbeta and 13 Jbeta was performed with immunoSEQ multiplex PCR. From the immunoSEQ multiplex PCR reads, TCRdb called clonotypes with MiXCR, one entry per CDR3 protein. Altogether about 80,000 distinct CDR3 sequences are present, about 93% being singletons, with the ten largest covering 0.2% to 0.3%. CD8+ and CD4+ T cells from blood underwent TCR beta sequencing, which was carried out in a high-throughput format. TEMRA cells were enriched by FACS, and CD4+ and CD8+ T cells were negatively isolated. General study findings and limits: An acknowledgment was made by the study that its TCR sequencing and HLA analysis involved relatively few individuals.

V was clipped by 1 base and J by 5 bases; unmatched bases: 6. Germline V gives CDR1 SEHNR, CDR2 FQNEAQ (reference sequence). This CDR3 comprises 15 residues. The receptor was derived from a human donor in good health. The gene calls are TRBV7-9 and TRBJ1-1; 8 bases agree with TRBD1. Material for sequencing was CD8+ T cells from PBMCs. The CDR3 loop reads CASSLVAGGETEAFF. CDR3 DNA sequence: TGTGCCAGCAGCTTAGTGGCAGGGGGCGAGACTGAAGCTTTCTTT.